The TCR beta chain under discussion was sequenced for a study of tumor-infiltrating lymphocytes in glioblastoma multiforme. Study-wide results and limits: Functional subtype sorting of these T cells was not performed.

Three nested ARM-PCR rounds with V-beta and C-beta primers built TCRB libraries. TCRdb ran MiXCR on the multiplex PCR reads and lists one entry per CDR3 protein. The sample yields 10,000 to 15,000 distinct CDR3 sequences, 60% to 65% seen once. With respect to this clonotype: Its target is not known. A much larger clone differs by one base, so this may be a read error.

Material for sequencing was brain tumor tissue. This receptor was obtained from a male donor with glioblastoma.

CDR3 sequence: CASAPEVEGGSNHPQHF. For the CDR3, the DNA is TGTGCCAGCGCCCCCGAGGTCGAGGGGGGCAGCAATCACCCCCAGCATTTT. The chain recombines TRBV25-1 with TRBJ1-5; D perhaps matches TRBD1 (6 bases). CDR1 is MGHDK and CDR2 is SYGVNS in the germline V gene. CDR3 length equals 17 residues.